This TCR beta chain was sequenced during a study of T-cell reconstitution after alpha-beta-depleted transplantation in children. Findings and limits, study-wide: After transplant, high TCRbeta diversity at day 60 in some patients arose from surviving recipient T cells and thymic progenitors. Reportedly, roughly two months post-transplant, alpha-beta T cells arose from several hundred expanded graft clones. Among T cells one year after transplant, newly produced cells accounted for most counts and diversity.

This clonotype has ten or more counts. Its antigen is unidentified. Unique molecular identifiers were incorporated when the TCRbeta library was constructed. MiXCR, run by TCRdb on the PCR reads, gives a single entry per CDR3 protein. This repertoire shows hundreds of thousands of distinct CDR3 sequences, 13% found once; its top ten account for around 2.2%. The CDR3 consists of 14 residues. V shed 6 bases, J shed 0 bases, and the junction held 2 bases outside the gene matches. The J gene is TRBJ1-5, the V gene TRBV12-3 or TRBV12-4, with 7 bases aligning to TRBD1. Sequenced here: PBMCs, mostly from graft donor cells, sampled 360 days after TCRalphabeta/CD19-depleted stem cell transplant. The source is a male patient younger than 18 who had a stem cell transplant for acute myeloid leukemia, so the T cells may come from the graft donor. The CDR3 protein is CASRGQYSNQPQHF. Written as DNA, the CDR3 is TGTGCCAGCAGGGGACAGTATAGCAATCAGCCCCAGCATTTT.